There are a few counts of the clone carrying this TCR beta chain. The authors' processing: For nucleated cells, counts were estimated from reference gene primer amplification. TCRdb's table, derived via immunoSEQ multiplex PCR, lists solely in-frame clones and lacks some. V and J calls and clone size are copied from that table; D and trimming were computed from the DNA. This sample has about 190,000 clones, with under 80% found just once. Germline CDR1 reads MDHEN; CDR2 reads SYDVKM. This CDR3 spans 15 amino acids. V lost 7 bases, J lost 6 bases, and 22 bases lay in between. These data come from a study of blood T cell repertoires in COVID-19. Overall study: PBMCs, B-cell-depleted T cells, or T cells were the source of the cDNA or gDNA that made up the material.

The chain couples TRBV28 to TRBJ2-7; a possible D gene is TRBD2 (6 bases). This clonotype originated in a middle-aged man who had recovered from COVID-19. Material: peripheral blood. The CDR3 loop reads CASKEGSRAGREQYF. The CDR3 nucleotides read TGTGCCAGCAAGGAGGGGAGCAGGGCAGGCCGCGAGCAGTACTTC.